This T cell receptor (beta chain) was sequenced during a study of T cell responses to AZD1222 COVID-19 vaccine. Method: immunoSEQ multiplex PCR; TCRdb's copy keeps in-frame clones and lacks some. The sample includes over 85,000 clones, just under 95% of them seen just once. The CDR3 has 17 amino acids. The germline V gene encodes CDR1 SGHRS and CDR2 YFSETQ. V was cut by 0 bases and J by 0 bases, with 13 bases left in between. Study-level findings and limits: The breadth and depth of Spike-specific TCRs increased once two AZD1222 doses had been given. Spike regions recognized by vaccine-associated CD4 TCRs spanned the protein, led by 160-218 and 743-854.

With regard to this clone: Its target is not known.

This clonotype was sampled from an adult in good health. The chain joins TRBV5-1 to TRBJ1-3, with a tentative D call TRBD1 (5 bases). The sample in question was peripheral blood, obtained on day 0 of AZD1222 vaccination. The CDR3 region is CASSLVGTPSSGNTIYF. The CDR3, as DNA: TGCGCCAGCAGCTTGGTGGGGACGCCAAGCTCTGGAAACACCATATATTTT. Using reference TRBV5-1 and TRBJ1-3 for the parts outside the CDR3, the full variable domain is KAGVTQTPRYLIKTRGQQVTLSCSPISGHRSVSWYQQTPGQGLQFLFEYFSETQRNKGNFPGRFSGRQFSNSRSEMNVSTLELGDSALYLCASSLVGTPSSGNTIYFGEGSWLTVV.